This T cell receptor (beta chain) is from a study of T cells in Graves' hyperthyroidism and ophthalmopathy. Authors of the study amplified TCR beta CDR3 regions from RNA transcripts. First-round RT-PCR targeting the TCR CDR3 was performed with the HTBI primer set. TCRdb reprocessed the multiplex PCR reads via MiXCR and lists one record per CDR3 protein. The sample yields approximately 400,000 distinct CDR3 sequences, 15% to 19% seen once. Sequencing used blood. The receptor was derived from a woman between 18 and 30 years old with Graves' hyperthyroidism that later progressed to Graves' ophthalmopathy.

In DNA, the CDR3 is TGTGCCAGCACCCACTCATCACAGGGGGCGTATGGCTACACCTTC. Its translation: CASTHSSQGAYGYTF. The chain couples TRBV12-3 or TRBV12-4 to TRBJ1-2; 9 bases agree with TRBD1. The V gene end was trimmed by 7 bases and the J gene end by 5 bases; junction bases not matched to a gene: 11. The CDR3 consists of 15 residues.